This T cell receptor beta chain was recorded in a study of beta chain features in type 1 diabetes. Investigators reverse transcribed all isolated RNA, so they sequenced expressed TCRB transcripts. Data came from immunoSEQ multiplex PCR; TCRdb stores just in-frame clones and leaves some out. This sample carries approximately 200,000 clones, 9% to 10% of them seen once, and the ten largest clones take about 0.037%. To note about this clone: Its antigen is not identified.

General study results and limits: Highly expressing activated T cells could be over-counted with a cDNA template.

The purity of all sorted populations exceeded 95%. Germline assignment: CDR1 SGHRS and CDR2 YFSETQ. CDR3 length: 14 amino acids. V gave up 0 bases and J gave up 3 bases; unmatched junction bases: 2. This sequence originates from a woman aged 18-30 years in good health. The sample taken for sequencing was naive CD4+ T cells from blood. The chain is built from TRBV5-1 and TRBJ2-5; 7 bases match TRBD2. The CDR3 DNA follows: TGCGCCAGCAGCTTGGTAAGCGGGAAAGAGACCCAGTACTTC. It translates to CASSLVSGKETQYF.